Below, one T cell receptor (beta chain) is given with its context. Its antigen is currently unknown. The CDR3 runs 15 residues. With V trimmed by 4 bases and J by 3 bases, 8 bases remained unmatched. The germline CDR1 and CDR2 sequences are SGHDT and YYEEEE. This sample is part of a study of CD8 T cells in ankylosing spondylitis. Whole-study results and caveats: Peripheral blood held disease-linked clones only at relatively low frequency, and these were CD8+. For ankylosing spondylitis blood, a TCR beta motif of seven to nine highly homologous variants appeared characteristic. Researchers reportedly found disease-linked clones significantly enriched in matched ankylosing spondylitis synovial fluid.

Quantitative barcoded 5'-RACE was used to prepare TCR beta libraries. TCRdb processed the 5' RACE reads anew with MiXCR; each CDR3 protein has one entry. The sample lists 220,000 or so distinct CDR3 sequences; around 19% were seen once. Sequencing input: blood, either unsorted or a sorted T cell fraction (not recorded which). The chain recombines TRBV5-6 with TRBJ2-7; 9 nucleotides line up with TRBD2. This receptor was taken from a male donor with ankylosing spondylitis. DNA for the CDR3: TGTGCCAGCAGCCAAGAGCGGGGGGACCTCTACGAGCAGTACTTC. Protein product: CASSQERGDLYEQYF.